This record covers a single TCR beta chain. These data originate in a study of blood T cell repertoires in COVID-19. Enrollees, about 18 to 90 years old, lived in 20 to 25 US areas. Participant-given clinical history determined each cohort assignment. The method was immunoSEQ multiplex PCR; TCRdb's version includes in-frame clones alone and lacks a portion of them. The sample has around 300,000 clones, 80% to 90% seen once. The specimen sequenced was PBMCs or T cells enriched from blood (not recorded which). The receptor comes from a woman in her late teens or twenties who had recovered from COVID-19.

The CDR3 region is CASSPGSYEQYF. CDR3 DNA: TGTGCCAGCAGCCCGGGCTCCTACGAGCAGTACTTC. The rearrangement joins TRBV3-1 (or the pseudogene TRBV3-2) to TRBJ2-7; D is unclear. Germline lookup yields CDR1 LGHDT and CDR2 YNNKEL (reference sequence). Trimming took 4 bases from V and 0 from J, leaving 4 bases between them. This CDR3 is built from 12 residues.